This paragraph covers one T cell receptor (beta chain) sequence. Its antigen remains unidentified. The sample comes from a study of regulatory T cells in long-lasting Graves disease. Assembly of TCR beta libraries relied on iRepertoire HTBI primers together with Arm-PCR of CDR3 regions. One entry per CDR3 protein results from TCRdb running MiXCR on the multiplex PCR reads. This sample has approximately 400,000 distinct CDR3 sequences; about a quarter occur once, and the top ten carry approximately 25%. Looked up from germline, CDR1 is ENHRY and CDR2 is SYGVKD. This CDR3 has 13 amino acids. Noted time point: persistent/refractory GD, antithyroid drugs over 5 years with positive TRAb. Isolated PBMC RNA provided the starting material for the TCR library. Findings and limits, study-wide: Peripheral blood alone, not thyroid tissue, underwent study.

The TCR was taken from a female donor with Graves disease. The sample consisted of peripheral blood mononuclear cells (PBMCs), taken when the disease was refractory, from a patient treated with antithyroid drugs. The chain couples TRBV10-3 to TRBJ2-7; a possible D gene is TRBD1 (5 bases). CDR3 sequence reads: CVAQGASSYEQYF. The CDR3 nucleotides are TGTGTCGCGCAGGGTGCGTCCTCCTACGAGCAGTACTTC.